These T cell receptor beta chains were read from a single sample in a study of shared clonotypes between healthy human individuals. Generated by immunoSEQ multiplex PCR, the TCRdb table keeps only in-frame clones and is missing some. The sample holds approximately 2,300,000 clones, 85% to 95% seen once. The sequenced sample was naive CD4+ T cells from PBMCs. The receptors shown here come from a man younger than 35 in good health. Some clones in this sample may be carry-over from other donors' samples. The CDR3 runs from the conserved cysteine through the conserved F or W. A D gene is named only where the DNA matches it firmly. Only part of the rows carry a size: once, few, many, or a class if the clone is expanded.

.	.	TRBV5-4	TRBJ2-1	TGTGCCAGCAGCCCCCGGGTTCGTCCGGACTACAATGAGCAGTTCTTC	CASSPRVRPDYNEQFF
once	.	TRBV29-1	TRBJ1-1	TGCAGCGTTGAAGGGTTAGGCGAGGGTCTCACGAACACTGAAGCTTTCTTT	CSVEGLGEGLTNTEAFF
.	.	TRBV6-1	TRBJ1-3	TGTGCCAGCAGTGAAACCGGAAACACCATATATTTT	CASSETGNTIYF
.	.	TRBV11-2	TRBJ2-4	TGTGCCAGCAGCCCACTTCAGGGAAAGACAGCCAAAAACATTCAGTACTTC	CASSPLQGKTAKNIQYF
.	.	TRBV12-5	TRBJ2-7	TGTGCTATCCCTGGGCATGGGCCCCCATACGAGCAGTACTTC	CAIPGHGPPYEQYF
.	TRBD2	TRBV5-5	TRBJ2-5	TGTGCCAGCAGCTTGAGGCTAGCGGGAGCGGGGGAGACCCAGTACTTC	CASSLRLAGAGETQYF
.	.	TRBV5-5	TRBJ1-5	TGTGCCAGCAGTCCGGGTCCTCTGACTTTGGCCCAGCATTTT	CASSPGPLTLAQHF
.	TRBD1	TRBV6-1	TRBJ2-3	TGTGCCAGCAGTGATCGGGCCGGACAGGGGGCAGATACGCAGTATTTT	CASSDRAGQGADTQYF
.	TRBD2	TRBV27	TRBJ2-7	TGTGCCAGCAGTCTTAGCGGGAGGGCCTCCTACGAGCAGTACTTC	CASSLSGRASYEQYF
.	TRBD2	TRBV27	TRBJ2-1	TGTGCCAGCAGCGGAGGGGGACGACCGGGACTAGATTACAATGAGCAGTTCTTC	CASSGGGRPGLDYNEQFF
.	.	TRBV5-1	TRBJ2-7	TGCGCCAGCAGCCTCACCGGTAGCGGTGAGCTCCACGAGCAGTACTTC	CASSLTGSGELHEQYF
.	.	TRBV28	TRBJ2-7	TGTGCCAGCACCGAGGGACGGATCTACGAGCAGTACTTC	CASTEGRIYEQYF
.	.	TRBV27	TRBJ2-3	TGTGCCGGCAGTTTCGGTATCCCCCCCGATACGCAGTATTTT	CAGSFGIPPDTQYF
.	TRBD2	TRBV10-3	TRBJ2-1	TGTGCCACAAATTCCGGGACTAGGGGAGCCTACAATGAGCAGTTCTTC	CATNSGTRGAYNEQFF
.	.	TRBV7-2	TRBJ2-7	TGTGCCAGCAGCTTAGTGGGGACGGAGACCTACGAGCAGTACTTC	CASSLVGTETYEQYF
.	.	TRBV11-3	TRBJ1-6	TGTGCCAGCAGCCTCGGCGAAAATTCACCCCTCCACTTT	CASSLGENSPLHF
.	.	TRBV2	TRBJ1-1	TGTGCCAGTCGGATTGTGAACACTGAAGCTTTCTTT	CASRIVNTEAFF
.	.	TRBV27	TRBJ1-5	TGTGCCAGCAGTTTTCGTGTAAATGGGCCCCAGCATTTT	CASSFRVNGPQHF
.	.	TRBV7-9	TRBJ2-1	TGTGCCAGCAGCTCCCCCGGAGGGGTCGGCTGGAATGAGCAGTTCTTC	CASSSPGGVGWNEQFF
.	TRBD1	TRBV6-5	TRBJ1-5	TGTGCCAGCAGTCGACAGGGGGACAGGGGAGGTTGGCATTTT	CASSRQGDRGGWHF
.	.	TRBV6-6	TRBJ1-2	TGTGCCAGCAGTTACTCTCCGTCACAGGGAGCCTATGGCTACACCTTC	CASSYSPSQGAYGYTF
.	TRBD1	TRBV19	TRBJ2-7	TGTGCCAGTAGTAGTTACACAGGGGGCACCTACGAGCAGTACTTC	CASSSYTGGTYEQYF
.	.	TRBV7-8	TRBJ2-2	TGTGCCAGCAGCCTAAACGAACGGGGGGAGCTGTTTTTT	CASSLNERGELFF
few	TRBD1	TRBV19	TRBJ1-2	TGTGCCAGTAGTCAGGGGGACTATGGCTACACCTTC	CASSQGDYGYTF
.	TRBD1	TRBV7-9	TRBJ1-2	TGTGCCAGCAGTTACCGACAGGGAGAGGGCCACGCCTTC	CASSYRQGEGHAF
.	TRBD1	TRBV5-1	TRBJ1-2	TGCGCCAGCAGCTTTGACAGGGTCTATGGCTACACCTTC	CASSFDRVYGYTF
.	.	TRBV19	TRBJ1-2	TGTGCCATTTCCAGGGGATCTGACGGCTACACCTTC	CAISRGSDGYTF
once	TRBD2	TRBV5-4	TRBJ2-3	TGTGCCAGCAGCTTAGGGGTCCAGCGGGGGATCACAGATACGCAGTATTTT	CASSLGVQRGITDTQYF
.	.	TRBV18	TRBJ1-2	TGTGCCAGCTCACTATACGAAGGGCAGCCCCTCAACTATGGCTACACCTTC	CASSLYEGQPLNYGYTF
.	TRBD2	TRBV5-5	TRBJ2-7	TGTGCCAGCAGCTCTTTCGGGACTAGCGGGAGTAGTGGTTACGAGCAGTACTTC	CASSSFGTSGSSGYEQYF
.	.	TRBV10-2	TRBJ2-5	TGCGCCAGCAGTTTAGCACTAGCTGTACAGACCCAGTACTTC	CASSLALAVQTQYF
.	.	TRBV2	TRBJ2-5	TGTGCCAGCAGTGAGGCCGACTATCGGGAGACCCAGTACTTC	CASSEADYRETQYF
.	.	TRBV19	TRBJ2-1	TGTGCCAGTAGTATGGGCAGGACGGGACAAAATGAGCAGTTCTTC	CASSMGRTGQNEQFF
once	.	TRBV10-3	TRBJ1-5	TGTGCCATCAGTCCTCTCGTAAGCCAGCCCCAGCATTTT	CAISPLVSQPQHF
.	.	TRBV9	TRBJ2-2	TGTGCCAGCAGCAAGACAGGAGCGGGGGAGCTGTTTTTT	CASSKTGAGELFF
.	TRBD1	TRBV6-5	TRBJ2-7	TGTGCCAGCAGTAATACAGGGGGCCCATCCTACGAGCAGTACTTC	CASSNTGGPSYEQYF
.	.	TRBV2	TRBJ1-1	TGTGCCAGCCGGACGCTGAGGAACACTGAAGCTTTCTTT	CASRTLRNTEAFF
once	.	TRBV21-1	TRBJ2-3	TGTGCCAGCAGGGGGAGGGCAGTAGTCCGCACAGATACGCAGTATTTT	CASRGRAVVRTDTQYF
.	.	TRBV2	TRBJ1-2	TGTGCCAGCAGTGGTAGAGGGCTCACGGATGGCTACACCTTC	CASSGRGLTDGYTF
.	.	TRBV6-5	TRBJ2-6	TGTGCCAGCAGTTACTCAAGGGTGTCTGGGGCCAACGTCCTGACTTTC	CASSYSRVSGANVLTF
.	.	TRBV5-1	TRBJ2-7	TGCGCCAGCAGCTTGGTATCCGGGGGCGACGTGAGCGAGTACTTC	CASSLVSGGDVSEYF
.	TRBD1	TRBV28	TRBJ1-2	TGTGCCAGCAGTTCCGACAGGGGGGGAGACTATGGCTACACCTTC	CASSSDRGGDYGYTF
few	TRBD1	TRBV25-1	TRBJ1-2	TGTGCCAGCAGTGATCCGGGGACAGGGGGAGTCTATGGCTACACCTTC	CASSDPGTGGVYGYTF
.	.	TRBV7-2	TRBJ1-5	TGTGCCAGCAGCTTAGGAACGGCTAGCAATCAGCCCCAGCATTTT	CASSLGTASNQPQHF
.	TRBD2	TRBV6-1	TRBJ2-5	TGTGCCAGCAGTGTGCCTAGCGGGAGTGGGACCCAGTACTTC	CASSVPSGSGTQYF
.	TRBD1	TRBV19	TRBJ1-1	TGTGCCAGTAGTATTATTTTCGGCAGGGGGGAAACTGAAGCTTTCTTT	CASSIIFGRGETEAFF
.	TRBD2	TRBV7-3	TRBJ2-1	TGTGCCAGCAGCTTCCAAGGGGCCCTAGCGGGAGGCGGTGAGCAGTTCTTC	CASSFQGALAGGGEQFF
.	.	TRBV4-1	TRBJ1-1	TGCGCCAGCAGCCAAGGATTGGCACCAACCGTGAACACTGAAGCTTTCTTT	CASSQGLAPTVNTEAFF
.	TRBD1	TRBV5-1	TRBJ2-5	TGCGCCAGCAACGACAGGGCCCAAGAGACCCAGTACTTC	CASNDRAQETQYF
.	.	TRBV6-5	TRBJ1-2	TGTGCCAGCAGTACCGGACAGCCGTGGGGCAATGGCTACACCTTC	CASSTGQPWGNGYTF
.	.	TRBV19	TRBJ2-5	TGTGCCAGTAGGGTGAGCGGAGGGGGGGAGACCCAGTACTTC	CASRVSGGGETQYF
.	TRBD1	TRBV29-1	TRBJ1-1	TGCAGCGTTGGGACAGGGGGAGGAAACACTGAAGCTTTCTTT	CSVGTGGGNTEAFF
.	.	TRBV7-3	TRBJ2-1	TGTGCCAGCAGCGTAGCATCGGGTGAGCAGTTCTTC	CASSVASGEQFF
.	TRBD2	TRBV7-2	TRBJ2-1	TGTGCCACCTATATCGGACTAGTCGGGTTCTTC	CATYIGLVGFF
.	TRBD2	TRBV4-2	TRBJ2-3	TGTGCCAGCAGCCAAGATTGGGCGGGAGGCACAGATACGCAGTATTTT	CASSQDWAGGTDTQYF
.	.	TRBV4-2	TRBJ2-3	TGTGCCAGCAGCCGAACAGGGGGGGAAGATACGCAGTATTTT	CASSRTGGEDTQYF
.	.	TRBV11-1	TRBJ2-7	TGTGCCAGCAGCCCGACTTCCTCCTACGAGCAGTACTTC	CASSPTSSYEQYF
.	.	TRBV18	TRBJ2-1	TGTGCCAGCTCACCCGGGATAGCGGAATACAATGAGCAGTTCTTC	CASSPGIAEYNEQFF
.	.	TRBV2	TRBJ2-3	TGTGCCAGCACTCCCGTGCGGGACACCCTTTTT	CASTPVRDTLF